This entry lists 3 T cell receptor beta chains sequenced from one sample in a study of patients and donors after allogeneic stem cell transplantation. MiXCR was run by TCRdb on the RT-PCR reads, yielding one entry per CDR3 protein. Here the sample spans roughly 200,000 distinct CDR3 sequences, about 38% being singletons. The sequencing sample was made of blood, either unsorted or a sorted T cell fraction (not recorded which). All receptors derive from a human donor who was either an allogeneic HSCT recipient or a stem cell or donor lymphocyte infusion donor (not recorded which). It is not recorded whose cells these are; they may come from a transplant donor.

This rearrangement joins TRBV3-1 to TRBJ2-2; weak D call: TRBD2 (5 bases). Germline values: CDR1 LGHDT, CDR2 YNNKEL (reference sequence). The CDR3 is made up of 15 amino acids. The V and J ends lost 4 bases and 6 bases respectively, with 15 bases between them. CDR3 coding DNA: TGTGCCAGCAGCCGTCGAACGGGGAAGGCCGGGGAGCTGTTTTTT. Translating gives CASSRRTGKAGELFF.

This clonotype turned up a few times. The rearrangement uses TRBV6-1 and TRBJ2-7; D is perhaps TRBD2 (5 bases). The V end lost 9 bases, the J end lost 5 bases, and 14 bases lay between the germline ends. CDR1 MNHNS and CDR2 SASEGT come from the germline V gene. This CDR3 has 12 amino acids. CDR3 amino acids: CASARAINEQYF. For the CDR3, the DNA is TGTGCCAGTGCGAGGGCCATAAACGAGCAGTACTTC.

Written as DNA, the CDR3 is TGCGCCAGCAGCGTAAGGACAGGGAACACTGAAGCTTTCTTT. It translates to CASSVRTGNTEAFF. The gene calls are TRBV5-1 and TRBJ1-1; 7 bases align to TRBD1. The germline V gene has CDR1 SGHRS and CDR2 YFSETQ. The CDR3 sequence is 14 residues long. The trim removed 4 bases at V and 1 base at J, leaving 4 bases unmatched. Filled out from reference TRBV5-1 and TRBJ1-1, the complete variable domain reads KAGVTQTPRYLIKTRGQQVTLSCSPISGHRSVSWYQQTPGQGLQFLFEYFSETQRNKGNFPGRFSGRQFSNSRSEMNVSTLELGDSALYLCASSVRTGNTEAFFGQGTRLTVV.